This entry describes one T cell receptor (beta chain). The antigen is not known. Preparation of TRB cDNA libraries relied on 5' RACE carrying UMI labels. TCRdb derives one entry per CDR3 protein from the 5' RACE reads, leaving out DNA. This specimen shows around 150,000 distinct CDR3 sequences; the ten leading clones hold 0.4% to 0.5%. The data derive from a study of CXCR3-negative and CXCR3-positive naive CD8 T cells. Study-wide points: Naive CXCR3-positive cells had TRB CDR3s more hydrophobic than those of CXCR3-negative naive cells.

The germline V gene has CDR1 PRHDT and CDR2 FYEKMQ (reference sequence). The CDR3 sequence is 20 residues long. The sequence derives from a human donor in good health. Some clones in this sample may be carry-over from other donors' samples. The chain carries TRBV13 and TRBJ2-7; the D call from TCRdb, TRBD1, cannot be confirmed without DNA. The specimen sequenced was naive CXCR3+ CD8+ T cells from blood. Stated subset: CD45RO-CCR7+CD27+CD95- naive CD8+ T cells expressing CXCR3 (TNR3+). CDR3 sequence reads: CASRPTRISAAGTGAYEQYF. The full variable domain, its missing parts supplied by reference TRBV13 and TRBJ2-7, is AAGVIQSPRHLIKEKRETATLKCYPIPRHDTVYWYQQGPGQDPQFLISFYEKMQSDKGSIPDRFSAQQFSDYHSELNMSSLELGDSALYFCASRPTRISAAGTGAYEQYFGPGTRLTVT.